Below, 27 T cell receptor beta chains from the same sample are listed, as sequenced in a study of T cell repertoires in cytomegalovirus infection (dated by TCRdb to between 2018 and 2021). TCRdb records Illumina HiSeq 1500 as the sequencer. The public reads were quality trimmed at Q25 with fastp and then assembled into clones with MiXCR by TCRdb, keeping productive beta chains. A single entry per CDR3 protein holds the most common genes and DNA from its merged rows. In this sample the table shows approximately 270,000 distinct CDR3 sequences, 20% to 25% of which occur a single time. About 21% of the sample belongs to the ten largest clones. Their specific antigens are unknown. The treatment or condition label for this specimen denotes: in vitro stimulation with specific CMV peptide epitopes to enrich CMV-specific T cells. Material: cultured PBMCs, obtained from culture after CMV antigen stimulation. These TCRs come from a human donor in good health (CMV status not recorded). Some clones in this sample may be carry-over from other donors' samples.

The sample holds many counts of this clonotype. The chain has TRBV7-2 and TRBJ2-7; TRBD2 agrees at 12 bases. The germline CDR1 and CDR2 sequences are SGHTA and FQGNSA. CDR3 length: 16 residues. V gave up 5 bases and J gave up 6 bases; unmatched junction bases: 11. This chain's CDR3 is CASSLGLAGPRGEQYF. The DNA for the CDR3 is TGTGCCAGCAGCCTAGGACTAGCGGGGCCCAGGGGCGAGCAGTACTTC. Full variable domain (missing parts from reference TRBV7-2 and TRBJ2-7): GAGVSQSPSNKVTEKGKDVELRCDPISGHTALYWYRQSLGQGLEFLIYFQGNSAPDKSGLPSDRFSAERTGGSVSTLTIQRTQQEDSAVYLCASSLGLAGPRGEQYFGPGTRLTVT.

The J gene is TRBJ1-1, the V gene TRBV7-2; 8 positions agree with TRBD1. The CDR3 spans 15 residues. Germline trimming cut 5 bases from V and 6 bases from J; bases unmatched to any gene: 11. CDR1 is SGHTA, CDR2 FQGNSA, per germline. For the CDR3, the DNA is TGTGCCAGCAGCACGGACAGGGTATGGGGAGCTGAAGCTTTCTTT. It specifies CASSTDRVWGAEAFF.

In this sample, this clonotype turned up many times. The V gene is TRBV7-2, the J gene TRBJ2-7, with a weak D call TRBD1 (5 bases). The germline V and J ends were trimmed by 7 bases and 3 bases, with 13 bases remaining between them. Germline loops: CDR1 SGHTA, CDR2 FQGNSA. The CDR3 runs 13 residues. CDR3 residues: CASTTDRSYEQYF. For the CDR3, the DNA is TGTGCCAGCACCACAGACAGAAGCTACGAGCAGTACTTC.

This clonotype was observed a few times. The rearrangement uses TRBV12-3 or TRBV12-4 and TRBJ2-1; TRBD2 matches at 10 bases. V lost 2 bases to trimming and J lost 14 bases; unmatched junction nucleotides: 6. This CDR3 region has 13 residues. For the CDR3, the DNA is TGTGCCAGCAGTTTACTAGCGGGAGAGGGGAAGTTCTTC. Its protein product is CASSLLAGEGKFF.

This clonotype was detected only a few times. This chain links TRBV2 with TRBJ2-6; the D gene is possibly TRBD1 (5 bases). Trimming took 6 bases from V and 4 from J, leaving 16 bases between them. From germline, CDR1 is SNHLY and CDR2 FYNNEI. The CDR3 covers 16 residues. The CDR3 region has the DNA TGTGCCAGCAGGGGGCCGCGAGCTTCAGGGGCCAACGTCCTGACTTTC. Its translation: CASRGPRASGANVLTF.

This clonotype was recorded a few times. The rearrangement links TRBV11-2 to TRBJ2-7; D not certain. The length of the CDR3 is 13 residues. V shed 1 base and J shed 5 bases, with 9 bases lying between them. Germline-derived CDR1 and CDR2 are SGHAT and FQNNGV. CDR3 bases: TGTGCCAGCAGCTTAGCTCAAGGAAACGAGCAGTACTTC. It yields the protein CASSLAQGNEQYF.

This clonotype has only one observation. The chain uses TRBV7-4 and TRBJ1-1; no clear D. The CDR3 has 12 amino acids. V was shortened by 2 bases and J by 7 bases, with 8 bases between the two germline ends. Germline-derived CDR1 and CDR2 are SGHVT and SQSDAQ. The CDR3 is CASSLKSIEAFF. CDR3 DNA sequence: TGTGCCAGCAGCTTAAAGAGTATTGAAGCTTTCTTT. The complete variable domain, with remaining parts taken from reference TRBV7-4 and TRBJ1-1, reads GAGVSQSPRYKVAKRGRDVALRCDSISGHVTLYWYRQTLGQGSEVLTYSQSDAQRDKSGRPSGRFSAERPERSVSTLKIQRTEQGDSAVYLCASSLKSIEAFFGQGTRLTVV.

A few counts support this clonotype. The chain uses TRBV6-1 and TRBJ2-7; a weak D match, TRBD1 (7 bases). The CDR3 has 12 residues. V lost 8 bases and J lost 6, with 14 bases in between. The germline V gene has CDR1 MNHNS and CDR2 SASEGT. This chain's CDR3 is CASRLDRAEQYV. The CDR3 coding sequence is TGTGCCAGCCGACTAGACAGGGCCGAGCAGTACGTC.

This chain connects TRBV7-3 to TRBJ2-7; TRBD2 aligns across 12 bases. This CDR3 spans 15 amino acids. After removal of 5 bases from V and 5 bases from J, the junction contained 7 bases not matched to a gene. CDR1 is SGHTA and CDR2 is FQGTGA in the germline V gene. In DNA form, the CDR3 reads TGTGCCAGCAGCCCTCGACTAGCGGGAGTAAACGAGCAGTACTTC. Amino acid sequence: CASSPRLAGVNEQYF.

This clonotype showed up just a few times. The chain recombines TRBV7-2 with TRBJ1-1, with D hard to call. The CDR3 loop spans 13 amino acids. The V gene's germline CDR1 is SGHTA and CDR2 FQGNSA. V was shortened by 5 bases and J by 6 bases, with 13 bases between the two germline ends. DNA for the CDR3: TGTGCCAGCAGCCAGGACCCAGACGCTGAAGCTTTCTTT. It translates to CASSQDPDAEAFF.

The genes are TRBV4-3 and TRBJ2-6; D is uncertain. The V end lost 1 base, the J end lost 0 bases, and 7 bases lay between the germline ends. The CDR3 contains 16 residues. The germline V gene has CDR1 LGHNA and CDR2 YSLEER. DNA of the CDR3: TGCGCCAGCAGCCAAGGGGATGGCTCTGGGGCCAACGTCCTGACTTTC. Protein product: CASSQGDGSGANVLTF.

The rearrangement links TRBV3-1 to TRBJ1-2; D not resolved. The CDR3 sequence is 16 residues long. In germline, CDR1 is LGHDT, CDR2 YNNKEL (reference sequence). Trimming took 1 base from V and 5 from J, leaving 17 bases between them. CDR3 sequence (DNA): TGTGCCAGCAGCCAAGGGATCCCAGCATTCGTATATGGCTACACCTTC. It specifies CASSQGIPAFVYGYTF. The full variable domain, completed using reference TRBV3-1 and TRBJ1-2, is DTAVSQTPKYLVTQMGNDKSIKCEQNLGHDTMYWYKQDSKKFLKIMFSYNNKELIINETVPNRFSPKSPDKAHLNLHINSLELGDSAVYFCASSQGIPAFVYGYTFGSGTRLTVV.

Many counts were recorded for this clonotype. The rearrangement joins TRBV7-2 to TRBJ1-2; TRBD1 is a possible D gene (6 bases). With 6 bases removed from V and 7 bases from J, the gap between germline ends came to 21 bases. Germline V gene lookup returns CDR1 SGHTA and CDR2 FQGNSA. The CDR3 extends over 15 amino acids. CDR3 region: CASSFGSGYRAGYTF. For the CDR3, the DNA is TGTGCCAGCAGTTTTGGCTCGGGGTACAGGGCTGGCTACACCTTC.

This clonotype was observed many times. The CDR3 nucleotides read TGTGCCACCAGTGATTATGCGGGAAGCTCCTACAATGAGCAGTTCTTC. This encodes CATSDYAGSSYNEQFF. V is TRBV24-1 and J is TRBJ2-1; maybe TRBD2 (6 bases). The V end was cut by 2 bases, the J end by 0 bases, with 10 bases between. The CDR3 totals 16 residues. The V gene's germline CDR1 is KGHDR and CDR2 SFDVKD.

The gene calls are TRBV4-1 and TRBJ2-1; a possible D gene is TRBD2 (6 bases). Germline assignment: CDR1 MGHRA and CDR2 YSYEKL. V was cut by 0 bases and J by 4 bases, with 13 bases left in between. The CDR3 loop spans 16 amino acids. CDR3 protein: CASSQDVVAAYNEQFF. The CDR3 region has the DNA TGCGCCAGCAGCCAAGACGTAGTAGCGGCTTACAATGAGCAGTTCTTC.

This clonotype was seen more than once but under ten times. The chain carries TRBV6-5 and TRBJ1-3; a weak D match, TRBD1 (5 bases). Per germline, CDR1 MNHEY and CDR2 SVGAGI. The V end lost 0 bases, the J end lost 2 bases, and 11 bases lay between the germline ends. This CDR3 contains 16 residues. CDR3 DNA sequence: TGTGCCAGCAGTTACTCTACTGGGGCTCCTGGAAACACCATATATTTT. It yields the protein CASSYSTGAPGNTIYF.

For this clonotype: An end of the junction differs from the germline gene, which may be a read error. V usage is TRBV4-1 and J usage is TRBJ2-1, with 12 bases identical to TRBD2. This CDR3 region has 19 residues. The germline gives CDR1 MGHRA, CDR2 YSYEKL. In nucleotides, the CDR3 is TGCGCCAGCAGCCAAGACGACCCCCTGACTAGCGGGAGTAACAATAAGCAGTTCTTC. It specifies CASSQDDPLTSGSNNKQFF.

At least ten counts were recorded for this clonotype. This chain links TRBV7-6 with TRBJ1-5; D not certain. Germline lookup yields CDR1 SGHVS and CDR2 FNYEAQ. Trimming removed 5 bases from V and 1 base from J, with 9 bases in between. The CDR3 runs to 14 residues. This chain's CDR3 is CASSEQPSNQPQHF. The CDR3 nucleotides are TGTGCCAGCAGCGAACAGCCCAGCAATCAGCCCCAGCATTTT. Using reference TRBV7-6 and TRBJ1-5 for the parts outside the CDR3, the full variable domain is GAGVSQSPRYKVTKRGQDVALRCDPISGHVSLYWYRQALGQGPEFLTYFNYEAQQDKSGLPNDRFSAERPEGSISTLTIQRTEQRDSAMYRCASSEQPSNQPQHFGDGTRLSIL.

This clonotype was counted a few times. The chain has TRBV5-6 and TRBJ2-1, with D possibly TRBD2 on 5 matching bases. The CDR3 covers 15 residues. The germline V gene encodes CDR1 SGHDT and CDR2 YYEEEE. V lost 4 bases and J 4 bases, leaving 15 bases between the germline ends. As DNA, the CDR3 is TGTGCCAGCAGCGCGCGGGTATCGACTTACAATGAGCAGTTCTTC. Its protein product is CASSARVSTYNEQFF.

A few counts support this clonotype. The rearrangement links TRBV18 to TRBJ1-5, with a possible D match to TRBD1 (5 bases). The germline CDR1 and CDR2 sequences are KGHSH and LQKENI. Trimming left V 5 bases short and J 3 bases short, with 11 bases between. The CDR3 is 14 residues long. The CDR3 DNA follows: TGTGCCAGCTCAATCCGGGGCTCCAATCAGCCCCAGCATTTT. Translating it yields CASSIRGSNQPQHF.

About this clonotype itself: This may arise from a read error, as a much more abundant clone is one base away. The chain uses TRBV7-2 and TRBJ1-3; D uncertain. Germline V gene sequence: CDR1 SGHTA, CDR2 FQGNSA. The ends were cut back, 7 bases at V and 4 bases at J, with 17 bases in the middle. CDR3 size: 15 residues. CDR3 nucleotides: TGTACCAGCACTTTTCAGTGGGGTACAGGAAACACCATATATTTT. Protein: CTSTFQWGTGNTIYF. The full variable domain, with the rest looked up from reference TRBV7-2 and TRBJ1-3, is GAGVSQSPSNKVTEKGKDVELRCDPISGHTALYWYRQSLGQGLEFLIYFQGNSAPDKSGLPSDRFSAERTGGSVSTLTIQRTQQEDSAVYLCTSTFQWGTGNTIYFGEGSWLTVV.

In this sample, this clonotype turned up many times. V usage is TRBV7-2 and J usage is TRBJ1-5; no reliable D call. V was clipped by 0 bases and J by 5 bases, with 11 bases between them. The CDR3 is made up of 15 amino acids. Germline V gene data show CDR1 as SGHTA and CDR2 as FQGNSA. CDR3 in DNA: TGTGCCAGCAGCTTAGCATCAGGACGTCATCAGCCCCAGCATTTT. Translation gives CASSLASGRHQPQHF.

The chain recombines TRBV4-1 with TRBJ1-2, with D perhaps TRBD1 (5 bases). Germline V gene data show CDR1 as MGHRA and CDR2 as YSYEKL. CDR3 length equals 15 residues. Trimming left V 0 bases short and J 8 bases short, with 16 bases between. CDR3 loop: CASSQDVWQGGGYTF. The CDR3 bases are TGCGCCAGCAGCCAAGATGTTTGGCAGGGTGGAGGCTACACCTTC.

The chain couples TRBV24-1 to TRBJ2-1; D remains unclear. V was cut by 7 bases and J by 2 bases, with 11 bases left in between. The CDR3 has 14 amino acids. The germline V gene encodes CDR1 KGHDR and CDR2 SFDVKD. The CDR3 DNA sequence: TGTGCCACCAGCGAAACAGCTCCCTACAATGAGCAGTTCTTC. Its translation: CATSETAPYNEQFF.

This clonotype appeared a few times. The chain employs TRBV6-5 and TRBJ1-2; D might be TRBD1 (5 bases). Trimming removed 2 bases at V and 2 bases at J, with 9 bases between. CDR1 and CDR2 from the germline V gene are MNHEY and SVGAGI. The CDR3 is 14 residues long. The CDR3 sequence: CASSYLRENYGYTF. The CDR3 DNA is TGTGCCAGCAGTTACCTCAGGGAAAACTATGGCTACACCTTC.

This chain joins TRBV29-1 and TRBJ2-7; no clear D gene. The CDR3 runs to 12 residues. Trimming left V 4 bases short and J 3 bases short, with 10 bases between. The germline V gene has CDR1 SQVTM and CDR2 ANQGSEA. For the CDR3, the DNA is TGCAGCGTTGGCCACGTAGGCTACGAGCAGTACTTC. Amino acids: CSVGHVGYEQYF.

The rearrangement uses TRBV20-1 and TRBJ1-1; weak D call: TRBD1 (5 bases). This CDR3 comprises 15 residues. The germline V gene encodes CDR1 DFQATT and CDR2 SNEGSKA (reference sequence). The V and J ends lost 5 bases and 0 bases respectively, with 16 bases between them. The CDR3 region is CSAANGDPMNTEAFF. CDR3 bases: TGCAGTGCTGCTAACGGGGACCCGATGAACACTGAAGCTTTCTTT.